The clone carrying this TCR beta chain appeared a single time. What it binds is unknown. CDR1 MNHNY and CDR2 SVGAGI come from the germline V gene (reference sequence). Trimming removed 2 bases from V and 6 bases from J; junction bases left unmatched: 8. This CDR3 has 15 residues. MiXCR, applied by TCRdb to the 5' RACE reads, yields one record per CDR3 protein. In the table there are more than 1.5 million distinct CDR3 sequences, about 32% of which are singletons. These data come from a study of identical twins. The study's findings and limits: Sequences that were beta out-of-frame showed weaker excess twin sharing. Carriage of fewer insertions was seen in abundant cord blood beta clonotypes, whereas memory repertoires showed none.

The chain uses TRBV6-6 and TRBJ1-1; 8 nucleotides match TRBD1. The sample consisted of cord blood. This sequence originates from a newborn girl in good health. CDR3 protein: CASSYSSGGSAEAFF. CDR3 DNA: TGTGCCAGCAGTTACAGCTCAGGGGGCAGCGCTGAAGCTTTCTTT.